This T cell receptor delta chain was identified during a study of Vδ1+ human thymocytes. Points from the study as a whole: Thymic TRG and TRD repertoires appeared highly polyclonal. Bulk data may be misread because of unexpected Vdelta2 sequences.

This clone occurred a few times. As yet, its antigen is unknown. From germline, CDR1 is TSWWSYY and CDR2 QGS. The CDR3 covers 19 residues. J lost 0 bases, V lost 0 bases, and 9 bases had no gene match. RNA was extracted from the cells and then reverse transcribed. Pooled V-gene forward primers with one constant-region reverse primer generated the CDR3 amplicons by multiplex PCR. TCRdb redid clone calling on the multiplex PCR reads using CATT. The sample lists fewer than 90,000 delta-chain clones, roughly a third occurring once. The V gene is TRDV1, the J gene TRDJ1; 11 bases are a match to TRDD3. This TCR came from a boy under three years old who had congenital heart surgery. Sequencing used Vdelta1+ gamma-delta thymocytes from the thymus. This sample's subset: FACS-sorted CD3+ TCRalphabeta- TCRVdelta1+ TCRVdelta2- thymocytes. The CDR3 DNA is TGTGCTCTTGGGGAACTCCACCTATGGGGGATACGGTACACCGATAAACTCATCTTT. Encoded protein: CALGELHLWGIRYTDKLIF.